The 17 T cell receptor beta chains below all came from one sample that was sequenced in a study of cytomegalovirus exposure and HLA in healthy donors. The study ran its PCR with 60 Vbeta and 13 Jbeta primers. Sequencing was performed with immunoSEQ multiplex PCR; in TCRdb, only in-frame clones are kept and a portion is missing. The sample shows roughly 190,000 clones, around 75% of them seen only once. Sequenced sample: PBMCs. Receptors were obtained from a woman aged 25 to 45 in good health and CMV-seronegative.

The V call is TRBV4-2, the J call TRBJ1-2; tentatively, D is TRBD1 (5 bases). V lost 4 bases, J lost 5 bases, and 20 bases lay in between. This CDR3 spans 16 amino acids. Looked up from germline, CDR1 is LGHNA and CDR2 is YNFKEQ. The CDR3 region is CASSPSGLRGWYGYTF. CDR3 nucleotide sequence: TGTGCCAGCAGCCCCTCCGGGCTTCGGGGGTGGTATGGCTACACCTTC.

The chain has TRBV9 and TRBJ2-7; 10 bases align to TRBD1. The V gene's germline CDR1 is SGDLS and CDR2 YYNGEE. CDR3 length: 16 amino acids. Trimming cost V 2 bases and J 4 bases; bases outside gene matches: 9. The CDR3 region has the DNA TGTGCCAGCAGCGTGGGGGGGACAGGGGCTTCGTACGAGCAGTACTTC. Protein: CASSVGGTGASYEQYF.

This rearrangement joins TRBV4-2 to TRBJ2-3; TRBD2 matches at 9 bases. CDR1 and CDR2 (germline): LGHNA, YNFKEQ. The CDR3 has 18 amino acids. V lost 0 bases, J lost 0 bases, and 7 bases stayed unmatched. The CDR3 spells CASSQDLAGVLSTDTQYF. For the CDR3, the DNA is TGTGCCAGCAGCCAAGATTTAGCGGGGGTTCTAAGCACAGATACGCAGTATTTT.

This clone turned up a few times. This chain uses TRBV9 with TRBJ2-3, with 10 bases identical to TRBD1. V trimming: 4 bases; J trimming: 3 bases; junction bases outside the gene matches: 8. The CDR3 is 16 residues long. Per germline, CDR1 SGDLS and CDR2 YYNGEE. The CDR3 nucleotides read TGTGCCAGCAGCACCCGGACAGGGGGTAGTACAGATACGCAGTATTTT. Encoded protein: CASSTRTGGSTDTQYF.

Here the CDR3 DNA reads TGTGCCAGCAGTGACGGGGGACTAGCGGGGAACACCGGGGAGCTGTTTTTT. Its translation: CASSDGGLAGNTGELFF. The chain combines TRBV6-4 with TRBJ2-2, with 12 bases matching TRBD2. The ends lost 2 bases at V and 1 base at J; junction bases unmatched: 2. This CDR3 region has 17 residues. The V gene's germline CDR1 is MRHNA and CDR2 SNTAGT.

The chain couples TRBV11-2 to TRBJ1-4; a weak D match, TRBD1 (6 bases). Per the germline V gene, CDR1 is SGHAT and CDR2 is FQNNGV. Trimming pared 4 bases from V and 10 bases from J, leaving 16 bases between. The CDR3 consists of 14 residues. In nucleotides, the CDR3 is TGTGCCAGCAGCTCCCGGGAGGGGGGCGTAAAACTGTTTTTT. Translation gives CASSSREGGVKLFF.

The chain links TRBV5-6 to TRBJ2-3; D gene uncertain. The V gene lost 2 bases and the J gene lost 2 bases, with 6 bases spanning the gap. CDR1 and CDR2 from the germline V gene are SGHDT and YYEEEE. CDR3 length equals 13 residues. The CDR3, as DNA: TGTGCCAGCAGCTTAATCTTCACAGATACGCAGTATTTT. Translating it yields CASSLIFTDTQYF.

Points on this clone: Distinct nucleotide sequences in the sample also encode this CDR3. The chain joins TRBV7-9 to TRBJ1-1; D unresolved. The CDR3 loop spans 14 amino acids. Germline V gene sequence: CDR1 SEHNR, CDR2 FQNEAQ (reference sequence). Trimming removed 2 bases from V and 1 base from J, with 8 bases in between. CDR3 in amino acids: CASSLRQGNTEAFF. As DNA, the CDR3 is TGTGCCAGCAGCTTAAGACAAGGGAACACTGAAGCTTTCTTT. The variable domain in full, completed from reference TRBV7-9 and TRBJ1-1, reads DTGVSQNPRHKITKRGQNVTFRCDPISEHNRLYWYRQTLGQGPEFLTYFQNEAQLEKSRLLSDRFSAERPKGSFSTLEIQRTEQGDSAMYLCASSLRQGNTEAFFGQGTRLTVV.

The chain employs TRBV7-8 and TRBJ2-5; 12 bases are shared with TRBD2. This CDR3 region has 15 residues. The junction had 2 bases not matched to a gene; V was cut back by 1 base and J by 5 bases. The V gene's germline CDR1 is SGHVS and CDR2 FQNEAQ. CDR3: CASSLGLAGGETQYF. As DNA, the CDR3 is TGTGCCAGCAGCTTAGGCCTAGCGGGGGGGGAGACCCAGTACTTC.

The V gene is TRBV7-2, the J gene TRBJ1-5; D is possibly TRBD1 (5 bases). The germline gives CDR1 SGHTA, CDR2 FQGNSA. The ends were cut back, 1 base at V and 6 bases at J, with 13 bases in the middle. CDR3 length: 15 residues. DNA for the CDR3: TGTGCCAGCAGCTTAGGTGTAACCGGGGGTCAGCCCCAGCATTTT. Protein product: CASSLGVTGGQPQHF.

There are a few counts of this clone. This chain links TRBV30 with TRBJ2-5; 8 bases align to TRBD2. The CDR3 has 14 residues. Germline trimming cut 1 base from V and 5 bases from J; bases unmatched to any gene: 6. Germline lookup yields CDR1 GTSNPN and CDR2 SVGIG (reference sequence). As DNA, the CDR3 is TGTGCCTGGAGTGGCCGGGGGGGCGGGGAGACCCAGTACTTC. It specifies CAWSGRGGGETQYF.

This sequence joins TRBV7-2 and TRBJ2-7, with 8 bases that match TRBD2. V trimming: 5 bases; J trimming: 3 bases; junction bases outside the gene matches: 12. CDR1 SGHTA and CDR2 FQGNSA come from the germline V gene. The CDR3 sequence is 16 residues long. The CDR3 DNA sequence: TGTGCCAGCAGCCCGATCGGGGGGGGGTTAGTCTACGAGCAGTACTTC. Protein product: CASSPIGGGLVYEQYF.

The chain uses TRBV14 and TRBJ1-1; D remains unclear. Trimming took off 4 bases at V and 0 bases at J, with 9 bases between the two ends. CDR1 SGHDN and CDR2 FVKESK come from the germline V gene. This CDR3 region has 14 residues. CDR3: CASSLSGMNTEAFF. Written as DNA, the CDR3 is TGTGCCAGCAGCCTATCGGGGATGAACACTGAAGCTTTCTTT.

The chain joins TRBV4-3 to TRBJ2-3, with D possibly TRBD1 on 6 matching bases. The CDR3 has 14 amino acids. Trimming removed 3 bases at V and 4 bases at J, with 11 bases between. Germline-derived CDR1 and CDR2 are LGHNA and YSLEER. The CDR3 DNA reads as TGCGCCAGCAGCCACGGACAGCAGTCAGATACGCAGTATTTT. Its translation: CASSHGQQSDTQYF.

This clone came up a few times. In nucleotides, the CDR3 is TGTGCCAGCAGCTCCTCGGGACTAGCGGGGGGAATCTCCTACAATGAGCAGTTCTTC. Translation: CASSSSGLAGGISYNEQFF. The chain uses TRBV5-8 and TRBJ2-1, with 15 positions matching TRBD2. CDR1 is SGHTS and CDR2 is YDEGEE in the germline V gene. This CDR3 is 19 amino acids long. V dropped 3 bases and J dropped 0; count of bases not matched to a gene: 7.

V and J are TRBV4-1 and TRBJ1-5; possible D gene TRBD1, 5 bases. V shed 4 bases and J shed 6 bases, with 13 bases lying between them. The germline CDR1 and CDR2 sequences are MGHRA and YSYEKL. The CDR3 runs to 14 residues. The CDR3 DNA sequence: TGCGCCAGCAGCCGGCAGGGTGTTTCTCAGCCCCAGCATTTT. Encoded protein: CASSRQGVSQPQHF.

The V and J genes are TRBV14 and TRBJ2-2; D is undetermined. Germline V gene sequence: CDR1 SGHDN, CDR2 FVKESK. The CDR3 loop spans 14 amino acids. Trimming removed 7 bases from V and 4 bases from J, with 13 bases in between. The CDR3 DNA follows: TGTGCCAGCAAACAATTCACCTCCACCGGGGAGCTGTTTTTT. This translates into CASKQFTSTGELFF.